These 27 T cell receptor beta chains were sequenced from one sample in a study of cytomegalovirus exposure and HLA in healthy donors. PCR used 60 Vbeta primers and 13 Jbeta primers. Only in-frame clones appear in the TCRdb table, and some are missing; sequencing was by immunoSEQ multiplex PCR. The sample lists around 92,000 clones, approximately 72% occurring once. What was sequenced was PBMCs. The receptors shown here come from a female donor in good health and CMV-seropositive.

The chain employs TRBV7-3 and TRBJ2-1; 9 positions match TRBD2. The germline V gene has CDR1 SGHTA and CDR2 FQGTGA. CDR3 length: 16 residues. The trim removed 5 bases at V and 7 bases at J, leaving 12 bases unmatched. The CDR3 sequence is CASSLRASGTRNEQFF. CDR3 DNA sequence: TGTGCCAGCAGCCTCCGGGCTAGCGGGACTCGGAATGAGCAGTTCTTC.

This chain's CDR3 is CASSSGLTQETQYF. For the CDR3, the DNA is TGTGCCAGCAGCTCGGGACTCACTCAAGAGACCCAGTACTTC. The gene calls are TRBV9 and TRBJ2-5; a possible D gene is TRBD2 (6 bases). The CDR3 is made up of 14 amino acids. CDR1 is SGDLS and CDR2 is YYNGEE in the germline V gene. Trimming left V 4 bases short and J 2 bases short, with 12 bases between. The full variable domain, in which reference TRBV9 and TRBJ2-5 provide the parts outside the CDR3, is DSGVTQTPKHLITATGQRVTLRCSPRSGDLSVYWYQQSLDQGLQFLIQYYNGEERAKGNILERFSAQQFPDLHSELNLSSLELGDSALYFCASSSGLTQETQYFGPGTRLLVL.

This clone turned up a few times. The chain links TRBV4-3 to TRBJ2-2; the D gene is possibly TRBD2 (5 bases). CDR1 is LGHNA, CDR2 YSLEER, per germline. The CDR3 extends over 19 amino acids. V was trimmed by 4 bases and J by 6 bases, leaving 27 bases between them. CDR3 loop: CASSREWSWANEISGELFF. Written as DNA, the CDR3 is TGCGCCAGCAGCCGGGAGTGGAGTTGGGCTAACGAAATCTCCGGGGAGCTGTTTTTT.

In its sample, this clone was seen once. CDR3 region: CAWSFGTDNEQFF. CDR3 bases: TGTGCCTGGAGTTTTGGGACTGACAATGAGCAGTTCTTC. The J gene is TRBJ2-1, the V gene TRBV30, with D maybe TRBD2 (6 bases). CDR1 and CDR2 (germline): GTSNPN, SVGIG (reference sequence). Trimming cost V 2 bases and J 5 bases, with 10 bases left between them. The CDR3 sequence is 13 residues long. Complete variable domain (other parts from reference TRBV30 and TRBJ2-1): SQTIHQWPATLVQPVGSPLSLECTVEGTSNPNLYWYRQAAGRGLQLLFYSVGIGQISSEVPQNLSASRPQDRQFILSSKKLLLSDSGFYLCAWSFGTDNEQFFGPGTRLTVL.

V and J are TRBV13 and TRBJ2-1; 9 bases are a match to TRBD2. Trimming at V came to 4 bases and at J to 7 bases, leaving 14 bases not matched to a gene. Germline V gives CDR1 PRHDT, CDR2 FYEKMQ (reference sequence). The CDR3 runs to 17 residues. CDR3 coding DNA: TGTGCCAGCAGCTCAACTGGGGAGCGGGAGGCCCTTAATGAGCAGTTCTTC. Translating it yields CASSSTGEREALNEQFF.

About this clone itself: Other DNA sequences in this sample translate to the same CDR3. The genes are TRBV10-2 and TRBJ1-2; the match to TRBD1 covers 9 bases. Unmatched junction bases numbered 0, after V lost 0 bases and J lost 4 bases. CDR1 and CDR2 from the germline V gene are WSHSY and SAAADI. There are 14 residues in the CDR3. CDR3 in DNA: TGCGCCAGCAGTGAGTCGGACAGGGGCTATGGCTACACCTTC. Amino acids: CASSESDRGYGYTF.

The J gene is TRBJ1-5, the V gene TRBV6-1, with 10 bases lining up with TRBD1. With 7 bases clipped from V and 7 bases from J, the junction kept 4 bases outside the gene matches. In germline, CDR1 is MNHNS, CDR2 SASEGT. This CDR3 spans 13 amino acids. In nucleotides, the CDR3 is TGTGCCAGCAAGGGGACAGGGGACCAGCCCCAGCATTTT. It codes for CASKGTGDQPQHF.

V and J are TRBV15 and TRBJ1-2; 8 bases line up with TRBD1. CDR1 is LNHNV and CDR2 is YYDKDF in the germline V gene (reference sequence). The CDR3 length is 15 residues. The junction had 4 bases not matched to a gene; V was cut back by 0 bases and J by 4 bases. The CDR3 is CATSRDPGGGYGYTF. Here the CDR3 DNA reads TGTGCCACCAGCAGAGACCCAGGGGGCGGCTATGGCTACACCTTC.

The chain is built from TRBV7-2 and TRBJ2-7; the D gene is possibly TRBD1 (6 bases). Per germline, CDR1 SGHTA and CDR2 FQGNSA. Trimming stripped 2 bases from V and 6 bases from J, with 17 bases between. This CDR3 has 15 amino acids. As DNA, the CDR3 is TGTGCCAGCAGCTTAAAGGGAGTAACAGGGAGCGAGCAGTACTTC. Encoded protein: CASSLKGVTGSEQYF.

The CDR3 coding sequence is TGCGCCAGCAGCGAAAGATTACCCTCAGGGACAGATACGCAGTATTTT. Its translation: CASSERLPSGTDTQYF. The V call is TRBV4-3, the J call TRBJ2-3, with D maybe TRBD1 (5 bases). CDR1 and CDR2 from the germline V gene are LGHNA and YSLEER. V lost 5 bases and J 3 bases, leaving 18 bases between the germline ends. The CDR3 runs 16 residues.

This clone was seen more than once but under ten times. J is TRBJ2-5 and V is TRBV5-1, with 8 bases matching TRBD1. The CDR3 has 13 residues. Germline V gene data show CDR1 as SGHRS and CDR2 as YFSETQ. The V segment lost 3 bases and the J segment 4 bases; nucleotides outside the gene matches: 2. CDR3 sequence: CASSSGTGETQYF. The CDR3 coding sequence is TGCGCCAGCAGCTCGGGGACAGGAGAGACCCAGTACTTC.

J is TRBJ1-2 and V is TRBV7-9; no clear D. The V gene lost 5 bases and the J gene lost 2 bases, with 9 bases spanning the gap. Germline V gene lookup returns CDR1 SEHNR and CDR2 FQNEAQ (reference sequence). The CDR3 loop spans 13 amino acids. CDR3 nucleotide sequence: TGTGCCAGCAGCGCGCAGGTGAACTATGGCTACACCTTC. Translated: CASSAQVNYGYTF.

This clone was seen once. This chain uses TRBV5-1 with TRBJ2-3; 11 nucleotides agree with TRBD1. Germline assignment: CDR1 SGHRS and CDR2 YFSETQ. V gave up 3 bases and J gave up 7 bases; unmatched junction bases: 4. The CDR3 sequence is 14 residues long. The CDR3 DNA reads TGCGCCAGCAGCTCCGGGACAGGGGGGAATACGCAGTATTTT. This encodes CASSSGTGGNTQYF.

This clone turned up a few times. The chain couples TRBV4-3 to TRBJ2-2, with 10 bases aligning to TRBD1. CDR1 and CDR2 (germline): LGHNA, YSLEER. J lost 5 bases, V lost 3 bases, and 9 bases had no gene match. The length of the CDR3 is 17 residues. CDR3 nucleotide sequence: TGCGCCAGCAGCCAGGGACAGGGGACCGCAATGACCGGGGAGCTGTTTTTT. It translates to CASSQGQGTAMTGELFF.

The chain is built from TRBV9 and TRBJ2-7; a weak D match, TRBD2 (6 bases). Trimming removed 0 bases at V and 3 bases at J, with 10 bases between. The CDR3 consists of 14 residues. Looked up from germline, CDR1 is SGDLS and CDR2 is YYNGEE. The CDR3 sequence is CASSVDPGVYEQYF. The DNA of the CDR3 is TGTGCCAGCAGCGTAGACCCGGGAGTCTACGAGCAGTACTTC.

The chain joins TRBV30 to TRBJ1-1; 7 nucleotides line up with TRBD1. Germline lookup yields CDR1 GTSNPN and CDR2 SVGIG (reference sequence). The CDR3 runs to 14 residues. The V segment lost 4 bases and the J segment 0 bases; nucleotides outside the gene matches: 5. This chain's CDR3 is CAWKTGTVNTEAFF. CDR3 DNA: TGTGCCTGGAAAACCGGGACAGTGAACACTGAAGCTTTCTTT.

The genes are TRBV18 and TRBJ1-6, with D possibly TRBD1 on 6 matching bases. From germline, CDR1 is KGHSH and CDR2 LQKENI. The CDR3 is 15 residues long. V was shortened by 4 bases and J by 10 bases, with 17 bases between the two germline ends. In DNA form, the CDR3 reads TGTGCCAGCTCACGGCAGGGGCAGGGTGGGTCACCCCTCCACTTT. The encoded protein is CASSRQGQGGSPLHF.

V gene TRBV28 combines with J gene TRBJ1-5, with D possibly matching TRBD1 (5 bases). Germline assignment: CDR1 MDHEN and CDR2 SYDVKM. Trimming took off 3 bases at V and 5 bases at J, with 11 bases between the two ends. This CDR3 has 14 amino acids. In DNA, the CDR3 is TGTGCCAGCAGTTTGTCAGGGTATTATCAGCCCCAGCATTTT. This encodes CASSLSGYYQPQHF.

The V and J genes are TRBV30 and TRBJ1-5, with D possibly TRBD1 on 6 matching bases. CDR1 and CDR2 from the germline V gene are GTSNPN and SVGIG (reference sequence). Trimming took off 3 bases at V and 4 bases at J, with 10 bases between the two ends. The CDR3 runs 13 residues. The CDR3 spells CAWRAQGNQPQHF. In DNA, the CDR3 is TGTGCCTGGAGAGCACAGGGAAATCAGCCCCAGCATTTT.

The J gene is TRBJ2-6, the V gene TRBV28, with 8 bases fitting TRBD1. This CDR3 has 15 amino acids. After removal of 3 bases from V and 2 bases from J, the junction contained 0 bases not matched to a gene. From germline, CDR1 is MDHEN and CDR2 SYDVKM. In DNA form, the CDR3 reads TGTGCCAGCAGTTTGGACAGGGCTGGGGCCAACGTCCTGACTTTC. It is translated as CASSLDRAGANVLTF. Using reference TRBV28 and TRBJ2-6 for the parts outside the CDR3, the full variable domain is DVKVTQSSRYLVKRTGEKVFLECVQDMDHENMFWYRQDPGLGLRLIYFSYDVKMKEKGDIPEGYSVSREKKERFSLILESASTNQTSMYLCASSLDRAGANVLTFGAGSRLTVL.

V gene TRBV7-2 combines with J gene TRBJ1-3; D is ambiguous. V was clipped by 6 bases and J by 3 bases, with 9 bases between them. CDR1 is SGHTA and CDR2 is FQGNSA in the germline V gene. This CDR3 has 13 amino acids. The CDR3 DNA sequence: TGTGCCAGCAGGCTAGGGAGTGGAAACACCATATATTTT. Its protein product is CASRLGSGNTIYF.

This clone was seen just once. The chain uses TRBV29-1 and TRBJ1-5; D perhaps matches TRBD1 (6 bases). Trimming left V 4 bases short and J 3 bases short, with 13 bases between. The germline CDR1 and CDR2 sequences are SQVTM and ANQGSEA. CDR3 length: 14 residues. This chain's CDR3 is CSVAAQGYNQPQHF. The CDR3, as DNA: TGCAGCGTTGCGGCACAGGGTTACAATCAGCCCCAGCATTTT.

The genes are TRBV4-1 and TRBJ1-2; D is unclear. The CDR3 runs 13 residues. V was cut by 0 bases and J by 4 bases, with 6 bases left in between. CDR1 MGHRA and CDR2 YSYEKL come from the germline V gene. This CDR3 reads CASSQDIRYGYTF. The DNA of the CDR3 is TGCGCCAGCAGCCAAGATATTCGCTATGGCTACACCTTC.

This clone appeared a few times. The chain is built from TRBV6-1 and TRBJ2-6, with TRBD2 as a possible D gene (6 bases). Germline CDR1 reads MNHNS; CDR2 reads SASEGT. The V end was cut by 1 base, the J end by 4 bases, with 11 bases between. The CDR3 length is 16 residues. The CDR3 sequence is CASSEVGGSGANVLTF. The DNA of the CDR3 is TGTGCCAGCAGTGAAGTGGGGGGATCCGGGGCCAACGTCCTGACTTTC.

The V and J genes are TRBV20-1 and TRBJ2-1, with D unresolved. The CDR3 runs 11 residues. Germline assignment: CDR1 DFQATT and CDR2 SNEGSKA (reference sequence). V was shortened by 3 bases and J by 7 bases, with 7 bases between the two germline ends. In DNA, the CDR3 is TGCAGTGCTAGTCGACTGAATGAGCAGTTCTTC. It encodes CSASRLNEQFF.

The chain combines TRBV28 with TRBJ2-4, with 8 bases aligning to TRBD1. V was pared by 11 bases and J by 0 bases, with 6 bases of the junction left unmatched. The CDR3 extends over 14 amino acids. Germline values: CDR1 MDHEN, CDR2 SYDVKM. The CDR3 sequence is CAASGGSAKNIQYF. The CDR3 bases are TGTGCCGCCTCAGGGGGCTCAGCCAAAAACATTCAGTACTTC. Full variable domain (outside the CDR3, taken from reference TRBV28 and TRBJ2-4): DVKVTQSSRYLVKRTGEKVFLECVQDMDHENMFWYRQDPGLGLRLIYFSYDVKMKEKGDIPEGYSVSREKKERFSLILESASTNQTSMYLCAASGGSAKNIQYFGAGTRLSVL.

This clone showed up just a few times. The rearrangement joins TRBV14 to TRBJ1-1; D is ambiguous. The CDR3 has 15 amino acids. Looked up from germline, CDR1 is SGHDN and CDR2 is FVKESK. V shed 3 bases and J shed 0 bases, with 11 bases lying between them. The CDR3 DNA reads TGTGCCAGCAGCCATCGACGGACTATGAACACTGAAGCTTTCTTT. Translation: CASSHRRTMNTEAFF.